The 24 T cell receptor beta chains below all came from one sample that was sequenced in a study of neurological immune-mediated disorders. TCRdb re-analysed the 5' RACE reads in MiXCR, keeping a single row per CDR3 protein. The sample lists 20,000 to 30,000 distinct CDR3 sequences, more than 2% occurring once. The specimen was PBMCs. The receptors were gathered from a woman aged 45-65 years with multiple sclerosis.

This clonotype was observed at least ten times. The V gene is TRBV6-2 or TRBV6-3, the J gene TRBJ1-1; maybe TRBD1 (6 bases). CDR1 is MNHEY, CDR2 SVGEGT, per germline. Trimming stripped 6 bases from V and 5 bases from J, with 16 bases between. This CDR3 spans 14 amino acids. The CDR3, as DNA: TGTGCCAGCAGGGTAGCGGGGGCGGCGACTGAAGCTTTCTTT. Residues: CASRVAGAATEAFF.

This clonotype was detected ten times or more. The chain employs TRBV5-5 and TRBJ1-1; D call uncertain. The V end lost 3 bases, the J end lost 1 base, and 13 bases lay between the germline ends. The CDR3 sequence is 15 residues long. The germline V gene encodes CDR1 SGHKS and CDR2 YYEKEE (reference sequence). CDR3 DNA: TGTGCCAGCAGCTCCAGAGTTACTTCGAACACTGAAGCTTTCTTT. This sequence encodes CASSSRVTSNTEAFF.

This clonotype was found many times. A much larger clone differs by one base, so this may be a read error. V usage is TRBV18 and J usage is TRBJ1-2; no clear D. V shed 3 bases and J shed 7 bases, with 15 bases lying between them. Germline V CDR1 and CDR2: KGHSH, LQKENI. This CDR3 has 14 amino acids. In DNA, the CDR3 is TGTGCCAGCTCACCGATTAACTTACAAGGTGGCTACACCTTC. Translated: CASSPINLQGGYTF.

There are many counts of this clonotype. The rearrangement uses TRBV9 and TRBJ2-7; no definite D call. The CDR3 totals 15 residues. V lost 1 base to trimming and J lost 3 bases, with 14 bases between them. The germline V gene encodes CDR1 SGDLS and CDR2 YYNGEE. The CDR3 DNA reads TGTGCCAGCAGCGTATCCCCCACATCGGGCTACGAGCAGTACTTC. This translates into CASSVSPTSGYEQYF.

DNA of the CDR3: TGTGCCAGCAGCTTGGCGGAAGGGTTGACTAGCGGCAGCCAAGAGACCCAGTACTTC. Its protein product is CASSLAEGLTSGSQETQYF. This chain connects TRBV7-2 to TRBJ2-5, with TRBD2 matching over 9 bases. The ends lost 3 bases at V and 1 base at J; junction bases unmatched: 15. Germline values: CDR1 SGHTA, CDR2 FQGNSA. The CDR3 contains 19 residues.

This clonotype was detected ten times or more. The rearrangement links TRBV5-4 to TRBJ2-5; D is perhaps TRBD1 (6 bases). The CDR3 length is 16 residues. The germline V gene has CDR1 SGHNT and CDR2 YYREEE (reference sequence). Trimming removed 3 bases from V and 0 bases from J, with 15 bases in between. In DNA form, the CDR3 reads TGTGCCAGCAGCTCTGGATGGACAGCGTACCAAGAGACCCAGTACTTC. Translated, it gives CASSSGWTAYQETQYF.

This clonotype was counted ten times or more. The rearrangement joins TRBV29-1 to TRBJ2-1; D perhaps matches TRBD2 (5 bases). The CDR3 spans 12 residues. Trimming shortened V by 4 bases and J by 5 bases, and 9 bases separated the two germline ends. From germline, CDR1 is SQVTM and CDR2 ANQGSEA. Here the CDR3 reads CSVALGDNEQFF. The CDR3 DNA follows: TGCAGCGTTGCCCTCGGGGACAATGAGCAGTTCTTC.

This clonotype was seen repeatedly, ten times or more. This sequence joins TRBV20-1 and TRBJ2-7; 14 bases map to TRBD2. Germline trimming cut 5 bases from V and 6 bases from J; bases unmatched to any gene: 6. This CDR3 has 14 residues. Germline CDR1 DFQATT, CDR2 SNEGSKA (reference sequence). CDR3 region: CSAQKGLAGVEQYF. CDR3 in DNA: TGCAGTGCTCAAAAGGGACTAGCGGGAGTCGAGCAGTACTTC.

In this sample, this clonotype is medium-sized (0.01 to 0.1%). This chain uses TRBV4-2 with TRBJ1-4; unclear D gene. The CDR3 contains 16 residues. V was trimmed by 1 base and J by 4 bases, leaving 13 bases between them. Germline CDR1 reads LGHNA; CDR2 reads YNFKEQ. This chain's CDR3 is CASSQVHSLGNEKLFF. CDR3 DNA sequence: TGTGCCAGCAGCCAAGTGCACTCGCTCGGTAATGAAAAACTGTTTTTT.

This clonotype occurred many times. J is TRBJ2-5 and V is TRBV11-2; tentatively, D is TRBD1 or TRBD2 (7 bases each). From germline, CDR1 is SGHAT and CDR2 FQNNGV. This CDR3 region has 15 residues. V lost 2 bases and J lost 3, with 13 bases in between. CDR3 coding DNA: TGTGCCAGCAGCTTATGGGGAGGGGGCGAAGAGACCCAGTACTTC. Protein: CASSLWGGGEETQYF.

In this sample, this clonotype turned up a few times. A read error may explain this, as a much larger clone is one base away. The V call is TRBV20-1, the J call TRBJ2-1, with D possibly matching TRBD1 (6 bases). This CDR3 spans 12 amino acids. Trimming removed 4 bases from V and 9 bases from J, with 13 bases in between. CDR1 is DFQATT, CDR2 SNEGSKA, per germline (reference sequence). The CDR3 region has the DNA TGCAGTGCTATCTCCAGGGGAAGTGAGCAGTTCTTC. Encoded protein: CSAISRGSEQFF.

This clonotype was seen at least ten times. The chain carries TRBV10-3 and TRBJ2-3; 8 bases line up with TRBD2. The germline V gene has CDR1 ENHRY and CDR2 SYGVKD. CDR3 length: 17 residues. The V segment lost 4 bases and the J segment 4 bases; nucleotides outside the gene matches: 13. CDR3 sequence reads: CAISGRLPGLGADTQYF. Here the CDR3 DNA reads TGTGCCATCAGTGGCCGATTACCGGGACTAGGAGCAGATACGCAGTATTTT.

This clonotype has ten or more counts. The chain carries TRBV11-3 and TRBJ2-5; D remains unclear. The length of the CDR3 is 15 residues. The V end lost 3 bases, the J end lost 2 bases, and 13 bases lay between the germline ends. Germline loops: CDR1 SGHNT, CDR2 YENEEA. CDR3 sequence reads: CASSFGLAEQETQYF. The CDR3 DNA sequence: TGTGCCAGCAGCTTCGGCTTGGCCGAACAAGAGACCCAGTACTTC.

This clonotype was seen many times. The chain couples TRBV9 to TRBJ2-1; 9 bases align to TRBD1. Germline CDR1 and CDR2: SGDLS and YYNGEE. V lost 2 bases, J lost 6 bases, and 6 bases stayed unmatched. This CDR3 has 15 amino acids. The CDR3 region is CASSVGQGIGNEQFF. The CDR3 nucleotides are TGTGCCAGCAGCGTCGGACAGGGGATCGGCAATGAGCAGTTCTTC.

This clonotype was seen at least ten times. This chain's CDR3 is CASSTRQVRVAFF. In DNA form, the CDR3 reads TGTGCCAGCAGTACGCGACAGGTTCGGGTAGCTTTCTTT. The chain employs TRBV27 and TRBJ1-1, with D possibly matching TRBD1 (6 bases). This CDR3 contains 13 residues. Trimming cost V 5 bases and J 10 bases, with 17 bases left between them. Germline CDR1 and CDR2: MNHEY and SMNVEV (reference sequence).

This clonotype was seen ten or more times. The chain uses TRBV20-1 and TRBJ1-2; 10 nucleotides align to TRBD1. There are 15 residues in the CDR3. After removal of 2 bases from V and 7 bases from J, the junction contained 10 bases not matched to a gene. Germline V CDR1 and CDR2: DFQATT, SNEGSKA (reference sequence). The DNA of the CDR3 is TGCAGTGCTAGAACCGAGACAGGGGGCGGTGGTGGCTACACCTTC. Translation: CSARTETGGGGGYTF.

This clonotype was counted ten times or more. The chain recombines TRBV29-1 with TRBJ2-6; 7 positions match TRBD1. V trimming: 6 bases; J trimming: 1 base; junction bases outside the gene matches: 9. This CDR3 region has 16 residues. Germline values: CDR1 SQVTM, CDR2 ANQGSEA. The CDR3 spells CSVPGTAISGANVLTF. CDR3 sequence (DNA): TGCAGCGTGCCCGGGACAGCCATTTCTGGGGCCAACGTCCTGACTTTC. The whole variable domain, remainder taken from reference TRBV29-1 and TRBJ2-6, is SAVISQKPSRDICQRGTSLTIQCQVDSQVTMMFWYRQQPGQSLTLIATANQGSEATYESGFVIDKFPISRPNLTFSTLTVSNMSPEDSSIYLCSVPGTAISGANVLTFGAGSRLTVL.

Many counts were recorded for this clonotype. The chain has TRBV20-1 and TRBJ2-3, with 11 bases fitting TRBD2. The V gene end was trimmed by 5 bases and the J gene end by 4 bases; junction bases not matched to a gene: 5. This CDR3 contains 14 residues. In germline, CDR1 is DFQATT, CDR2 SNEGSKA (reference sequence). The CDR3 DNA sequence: TGCAGTGCTTCAATAGCGGGAGGGGCAGATACGCAGTATTTT. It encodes CSASIAGGADTQYF.

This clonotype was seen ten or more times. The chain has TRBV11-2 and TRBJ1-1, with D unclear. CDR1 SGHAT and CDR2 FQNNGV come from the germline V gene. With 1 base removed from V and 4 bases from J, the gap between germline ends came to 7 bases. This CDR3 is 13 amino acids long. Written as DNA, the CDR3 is TGTGCCAGCAGCTTAGCAGGTACCACTGAAGCTTTCTTT. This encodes CASSLAGTTEAFF.

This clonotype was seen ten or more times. CDR3 loop: CASSQEEREQYF. The DNA for the CDR3 is TGTGCCAGCAGCCAAGAGGAACGCGAGCAGTACTTC. The chain recombines TRBV3-1 with TRBJ2-7; D call uncertain. From germline, CDR1 is LGHDT and CDR2 YNNKEL (reference sequence). This CDR3 is built from 12 residues. Trimming cost V 0 bases and J 6 bases, with 6 bases left between them.

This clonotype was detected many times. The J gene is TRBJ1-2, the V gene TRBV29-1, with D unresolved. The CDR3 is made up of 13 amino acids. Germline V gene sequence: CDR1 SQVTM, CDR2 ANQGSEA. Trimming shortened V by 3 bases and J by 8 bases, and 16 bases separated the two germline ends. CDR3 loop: CSVDPPWSEGYTF. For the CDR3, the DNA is TGCAGCGTTGACCCTCCATGGTCGGAGGGCTACACCTTC.

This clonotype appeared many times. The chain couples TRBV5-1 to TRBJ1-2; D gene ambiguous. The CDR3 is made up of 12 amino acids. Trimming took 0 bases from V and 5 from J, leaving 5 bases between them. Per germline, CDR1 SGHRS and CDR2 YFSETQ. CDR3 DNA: TGCGCCAGCAGCTTGGCGGATTATGGCTACACCTTC. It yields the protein CASSLADYGYTF.

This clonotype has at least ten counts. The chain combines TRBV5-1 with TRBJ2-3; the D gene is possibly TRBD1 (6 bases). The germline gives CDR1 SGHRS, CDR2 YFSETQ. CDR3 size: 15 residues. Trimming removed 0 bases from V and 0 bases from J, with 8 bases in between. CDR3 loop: CASSLDRVSTDTQYF. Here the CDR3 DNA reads TGCGCCAGCAGCTTGGACAGGGTGAGCACAGATACGCAGTATTTT.

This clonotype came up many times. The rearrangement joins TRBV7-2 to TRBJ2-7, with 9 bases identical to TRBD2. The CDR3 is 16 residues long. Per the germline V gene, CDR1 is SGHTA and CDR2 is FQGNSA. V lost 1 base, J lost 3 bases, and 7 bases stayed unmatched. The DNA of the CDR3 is TGTGCCAGCAGCTTAGTCGCCAGCGGGGGGATCTACGAGCAGTACTTC. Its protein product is CASSLVASGGIYEQYF. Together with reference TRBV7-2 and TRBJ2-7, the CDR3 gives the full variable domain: GAGVSQSPSNKVTEKGKDVELRCDPISGHTALYWYRQSLGQGLEFLIYFQGNSAPDKSGLPSDRFSAERTGGSVSTLTIQRTQQEDSAVYLCASSLVASGGIYEQYFGPGTRLTVT.